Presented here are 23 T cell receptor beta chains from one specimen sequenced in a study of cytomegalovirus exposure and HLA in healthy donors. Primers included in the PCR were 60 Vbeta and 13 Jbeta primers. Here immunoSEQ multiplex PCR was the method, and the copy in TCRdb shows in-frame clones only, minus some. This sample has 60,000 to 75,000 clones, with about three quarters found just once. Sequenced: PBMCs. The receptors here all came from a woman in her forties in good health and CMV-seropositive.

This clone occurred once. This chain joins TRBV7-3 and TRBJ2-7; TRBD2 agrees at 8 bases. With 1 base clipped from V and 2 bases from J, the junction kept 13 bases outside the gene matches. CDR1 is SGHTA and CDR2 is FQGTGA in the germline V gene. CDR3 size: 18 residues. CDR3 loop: CASSLSHLGRGGPYEQYF. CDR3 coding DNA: TGTGCCAGCAGCTTAAGTCACCTGGGACGGGGGGGACCCTACGAGCAGTACTTC. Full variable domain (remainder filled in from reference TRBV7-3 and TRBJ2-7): GAGVSQTPSNKVTEKGKYVELRCDPISGHTALYWYRQSLGQGPEFLIYFQGTGAADDSGLPNDRFFAVRPEGSVSTLKIQRTERGDSAVYLCASSLSHLGRGGPYEQYFGPGTRLTVT.

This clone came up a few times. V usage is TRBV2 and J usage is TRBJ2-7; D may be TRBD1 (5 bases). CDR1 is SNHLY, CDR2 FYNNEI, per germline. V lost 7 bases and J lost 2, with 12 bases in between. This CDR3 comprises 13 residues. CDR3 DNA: TGTGCCAGCATAGGGGATTGGGCCTACGAGCAGTACTTC. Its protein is CASIGDWAYEQYF. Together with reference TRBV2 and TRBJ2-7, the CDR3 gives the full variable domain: EPEVTQTPSHQVTQMGQEVILRCVPISNHLYFYWYRQILGQKVEFLVSFYNNEISEKSEIFDDQFSVERPDGSNFTLKIRSTKLEDSAMYFCASIGDWAYEQYFGPGTRLTVT.

DNA of the CDR3: TGTGCCAGCAGCTGGAGCTCCGGGGAGCTGTTTTTT. This gives the protein CASSWSSGELFF. V usage is TRBV5-6 and J usage is TRBJ2-2; D uncertain. Trimming removed 3 bases at V and 6 bases at J, with 6 bases between. Per germline, CDR1 SGHDT and CDR2 YYEEEE. CDR3 length equals 12 residues.

DNA for the CDR3: TGTGCCAGCAGCGTAGAGGATAGCGGGGGCTTCGGGCAGTATTTT. It specifies CASSVEDSGGFGQYF. The chain is built from TRBV9 and TRBJ2-3, with 9 bases that match TRBD2. The CDR3 spans 15 residues. Losses at the gene ends were 0 bases for V and 11 bases for J; bases not matched to a gene: 10. Germline loops: CDR1 SGDLS, CDR2 YYNGEE. The entire variable domain, with the rest obtained from reference TRBV9 and TRBJ2-3, is as follows: DSGVTQTPKHLITATGQRVTLRCSPRSGDLSVYWYQQSLDQGLQFLIQYYNGEERAKGNILERFSAQQFPDLHSELNLSSLELGDSALYFCASSVEDSGGFGQYFGPGTRLTVL.

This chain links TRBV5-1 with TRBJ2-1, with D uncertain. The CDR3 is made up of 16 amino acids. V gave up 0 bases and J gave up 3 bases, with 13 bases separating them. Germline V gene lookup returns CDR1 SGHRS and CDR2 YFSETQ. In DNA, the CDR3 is TGCGCCAGCAGCTTGGGCGGTGGTGGCAGCTACAATGAGCAGTTCTTC. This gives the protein CASSLGGGGSYNEQFF.

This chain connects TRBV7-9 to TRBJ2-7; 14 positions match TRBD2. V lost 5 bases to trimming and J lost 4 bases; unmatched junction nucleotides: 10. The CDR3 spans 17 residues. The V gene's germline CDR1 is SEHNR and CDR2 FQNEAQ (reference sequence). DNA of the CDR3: TGTGCCAGCAGCGGAGGGTCGGGGACTAGCGGGGGTTACGAGCAGTACTTC. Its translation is CASSGGSGTSGGYEQYF. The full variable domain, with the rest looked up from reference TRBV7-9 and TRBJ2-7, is DTGVSQNPRHKITKRGQNVTFRCDPISEHNRLYWYRQTLGQGPEFLTYFQNEAQLEKSRLLSDRFSAERPKGSFSTLEIQRTEQGDSAMYLCASSGGSGTSGGYEQYFGPGTRLTVT.

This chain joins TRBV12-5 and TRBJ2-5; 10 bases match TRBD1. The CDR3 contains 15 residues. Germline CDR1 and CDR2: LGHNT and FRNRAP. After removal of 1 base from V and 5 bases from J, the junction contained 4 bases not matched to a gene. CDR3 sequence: CASGLGQTGGETQYF. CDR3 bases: TGTGCTAGTGGTTTGGGACAGACAGGGGGCGAGACCCAGTACTTC.

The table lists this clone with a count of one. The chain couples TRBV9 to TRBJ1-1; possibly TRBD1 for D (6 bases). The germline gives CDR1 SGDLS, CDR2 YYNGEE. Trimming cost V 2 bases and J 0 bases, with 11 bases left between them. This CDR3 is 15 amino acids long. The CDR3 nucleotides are TGTGCCAGCAGCGTCGGGGGGGCCGTGAACACTGAAGCTTTCTTT. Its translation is CASSVGGAVNTEAFF.

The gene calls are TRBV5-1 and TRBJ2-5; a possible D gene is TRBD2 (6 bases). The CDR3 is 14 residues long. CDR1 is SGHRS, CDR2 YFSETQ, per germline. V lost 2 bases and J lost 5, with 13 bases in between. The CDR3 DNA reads TGCGCCAGCAGCTTTGCGGGGCGTGGGGAGACCCAGTACTTC. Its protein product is CASSFAGRGETQYF.

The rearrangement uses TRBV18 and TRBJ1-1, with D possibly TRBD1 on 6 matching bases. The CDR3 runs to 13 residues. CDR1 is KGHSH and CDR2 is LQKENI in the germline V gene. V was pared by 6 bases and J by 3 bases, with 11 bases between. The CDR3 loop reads CASSGDRHTEAFF. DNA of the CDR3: TGTGCCAGCTCCGGCGACAGGCACACTGAAGCTTTCTTT.

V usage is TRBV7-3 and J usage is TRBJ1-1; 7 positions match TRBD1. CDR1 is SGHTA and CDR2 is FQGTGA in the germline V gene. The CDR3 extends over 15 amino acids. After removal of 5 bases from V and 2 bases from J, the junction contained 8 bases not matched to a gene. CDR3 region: CASSGSGTANTEAFF. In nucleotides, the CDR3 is TGTGCCAGCAGCGGGTCCGGGACAGCCAACACTGAAGCTTTCTTT.

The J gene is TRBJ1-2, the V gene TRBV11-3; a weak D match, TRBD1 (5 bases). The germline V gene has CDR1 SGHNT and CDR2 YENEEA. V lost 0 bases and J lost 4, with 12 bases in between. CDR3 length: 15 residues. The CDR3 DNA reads TGTGCCAGCAGCTTAGACGCGGACACCGGCTATGGCTACACCTTC. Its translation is CASSLDADTGYGYTF.

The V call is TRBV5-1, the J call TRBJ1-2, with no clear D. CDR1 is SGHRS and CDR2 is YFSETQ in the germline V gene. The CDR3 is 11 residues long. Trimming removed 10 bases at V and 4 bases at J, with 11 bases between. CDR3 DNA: TGCGCCGCACTCGGTCTCTATGGCTACACCTTC. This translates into CAALGLYGYTF.

The CDR3: CASSVDRYQPQHF. The CDR3 DNA reads as TGTGCCAGCAGTGTGGACAGATATCAGCCCCAGCATTTT. The rearrangement uses TRBV6-1 and TRBJ1-5; D is perhaps TRBD1 (6 bases). Germline assignment: CDR1 MNHNS and CDR2 SASEGT. CDR3 length: 13 amino acids. The V end lost 4 bases, the J end lost 5 bases, and 9 bases lay between the germline ends.

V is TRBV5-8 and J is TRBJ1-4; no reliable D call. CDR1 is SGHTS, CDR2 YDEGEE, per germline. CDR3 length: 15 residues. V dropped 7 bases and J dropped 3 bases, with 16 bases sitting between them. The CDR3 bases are TGTGCCAGCCCTCCGTCGCGGTCAGCTAATGAAAAACTGTTTTTT. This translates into CASPPSRSANEKLFF. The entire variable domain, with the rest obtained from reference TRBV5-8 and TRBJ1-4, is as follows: EAGVTQSPTHLIKTRGQQATLRCSPISGHTSVYWYQQALGLGLQFLLWYDEGEERNRGNFPPRFSGRQFPNYSSELNVNALELEDSALYLCASPPSRSANEKLFFGSGTQLSVL.

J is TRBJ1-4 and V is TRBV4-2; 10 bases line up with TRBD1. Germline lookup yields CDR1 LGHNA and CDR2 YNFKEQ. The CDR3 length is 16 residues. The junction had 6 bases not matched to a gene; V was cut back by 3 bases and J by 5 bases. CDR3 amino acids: CASSQEPGQGNEKLFF. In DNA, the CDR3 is TGTGCCAGCAGCCAGGAACCGGGACAGGGGAATGAAAAACTGTTTTTT.

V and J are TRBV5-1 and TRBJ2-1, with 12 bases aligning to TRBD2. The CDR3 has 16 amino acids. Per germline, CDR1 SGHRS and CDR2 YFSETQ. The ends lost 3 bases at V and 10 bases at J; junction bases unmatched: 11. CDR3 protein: CASSSTASGGAGEQFF. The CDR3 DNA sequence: TGCGCCAGCAGCTCCACCGCTAGCGGGGGGGCGGGGGAGCAGTTCTTC.

The CDR3 region is CASATFDRGDSYEQYF. Here the CDR3 DNA reads TGTGCCAGCGCGACCTTCGACAGGGGTGACTCCTACGAGCAGTACTTC. V usage is TRBV2 and J usage is TRBJ2-7; 8 nucleotides match TRBD1. CDR3 length equals 16 residues. Germline V gene data show CDR1 as SNHLY and CDR2 as FYNNEI. The ends lost 8 bases at V and 0 bases at J; junction bases unmatched: 12.

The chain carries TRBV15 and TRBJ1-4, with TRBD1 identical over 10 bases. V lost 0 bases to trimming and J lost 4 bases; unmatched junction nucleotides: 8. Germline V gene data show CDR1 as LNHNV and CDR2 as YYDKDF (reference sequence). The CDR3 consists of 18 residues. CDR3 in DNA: TGTGCCACCAGCAGAGATCGGTGGGACAGGGGAAATAATGAAAAACTGTTTTTT. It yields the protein CATSRDRWDRGNNEKLFF.

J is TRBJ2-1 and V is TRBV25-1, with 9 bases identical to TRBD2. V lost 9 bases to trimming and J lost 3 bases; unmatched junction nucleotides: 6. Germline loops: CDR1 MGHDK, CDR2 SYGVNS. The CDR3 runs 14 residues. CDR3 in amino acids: CASGLAGFYNEQFF. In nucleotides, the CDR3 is TGTGCCAGTGGGCTAGCGGGATTCTACAATGAGCAGTTCTTC.

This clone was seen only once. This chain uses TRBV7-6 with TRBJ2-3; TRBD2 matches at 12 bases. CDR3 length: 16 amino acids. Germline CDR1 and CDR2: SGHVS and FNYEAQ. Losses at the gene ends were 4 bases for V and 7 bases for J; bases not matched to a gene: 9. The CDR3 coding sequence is TGTGCCAGCAGCTCCGTGACTAGCGGGGGCCCAAATACGCAGTATTTT. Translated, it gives CASSSVTSGGPNTQYF.

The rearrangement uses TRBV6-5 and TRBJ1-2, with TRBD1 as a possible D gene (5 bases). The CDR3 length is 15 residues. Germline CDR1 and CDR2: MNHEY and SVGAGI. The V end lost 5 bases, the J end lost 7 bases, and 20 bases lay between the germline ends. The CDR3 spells CASSATSGPYFGYTF. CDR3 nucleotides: TGTGCCAGCAGTGCGACCTCAGGGCCATACTTTGGCTACACCTTC.

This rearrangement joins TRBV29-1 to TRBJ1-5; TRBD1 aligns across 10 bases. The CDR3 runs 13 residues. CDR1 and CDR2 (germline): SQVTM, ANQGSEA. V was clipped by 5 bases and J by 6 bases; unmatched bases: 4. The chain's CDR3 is CSVLTGGGQPQHF. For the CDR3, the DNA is TGCAGCGTTCTGACAGGGGGCGGTCAGCCCCAGCATTTT.